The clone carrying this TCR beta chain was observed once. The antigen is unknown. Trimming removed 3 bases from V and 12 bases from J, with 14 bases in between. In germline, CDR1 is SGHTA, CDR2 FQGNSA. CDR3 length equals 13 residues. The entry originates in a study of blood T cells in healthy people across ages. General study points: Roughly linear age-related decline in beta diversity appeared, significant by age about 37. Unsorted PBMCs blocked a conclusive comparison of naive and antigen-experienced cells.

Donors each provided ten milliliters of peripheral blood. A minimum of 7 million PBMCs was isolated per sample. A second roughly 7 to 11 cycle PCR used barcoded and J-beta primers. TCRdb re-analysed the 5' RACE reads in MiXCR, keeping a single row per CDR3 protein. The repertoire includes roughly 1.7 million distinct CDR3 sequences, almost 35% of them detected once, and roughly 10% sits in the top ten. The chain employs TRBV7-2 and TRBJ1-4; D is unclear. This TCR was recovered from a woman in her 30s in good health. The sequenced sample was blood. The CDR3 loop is CASSFAPWEELFF. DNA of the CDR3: TGTGCCAGCAGCTTCGCCCCGTGGGAAGAACTGTTTTTT.